The next 23 T cell receptor beta chains were all read from a single sample in a study of cytomegalovirus exposure and HLA in healthy donors. 60 Vbeta and 13 Jbeta primers were used in PCR. Method: immunoSEQ multiplex PCR; TCRdb's copy keeps in-frame clones and lacks some. The sample holds approximately 100,000 clones, around 69% seen once. Material: PBMCs. The receptors derive from a young man in good health and CMV-seronegative.

V gene TRBV15 combines with J gene TRBJ2-2; D may be TRBD2 (5 bases). CDR3 length: 14 amino acids. The V gene's germline CDR1 is LNHNV and CDR2 YYDKDF (reference sequence). Trimming pared 3 bases from V and 5 bases from J, leaving 10 bases between. The CDR3 bases are TGTGCCACCAGCAGTTATGCGGGTACCGGGGAGCTGTTTTTT. Translation gives CATSSYAGTGELFF.

The chain carries TRBV19 and TRBJ2-3; D is possibly TRBD1 (6 bases). This CDR3 region has 13 residues. The V and J ends lost 6 bases and 3 bases respectively, with 10 bases between them. Germline loops: CDR1 LNHDA, CDR2 SQIVND (reference sequence). DNA of the CDR3: TGTGCCAGTAGGGGGGACACAACAGATACGCAGTATTTT. Translating it yields CASRGDTTDTQYF.

V and J are TRBV7-9 and TRBJ2-3, with TRBD2 identical over 12 bases. Losses at the gene ends were 5 bases for V and 2 bases for J; bases not matched to a gene: 11. The CDR3 is made up of 18 amino acids. Germline CDR1 and CDR2: SEHNR and FQNEAQ (reference sequence). CDR3 sequence (DNA): TGTGCCAGCAGCACCCAAAGCGGACTAGCGGGGTTCACAGATACGCAGTATTTT. This encodes CASSTQSGLAGFTDTQYF.

This sequence joins TRBV30 and TRBJ1-5; D remains ambiguous. Germline CDR1 GTSNPN, CDR2 SVGIG (reference sequence). This CDR3 has 13 amino acids. Trimming pared 1 base from V and 5 bases from J, leaving 9 bases between. The CDR3 protein is CAWSGELDQPQHF. The CDR3 nucleotides are TGTGCCTGGAGTGGGGAGCTGGATCAGCCCCAGCATTTT.

The V call is TRBV5-4, the J call TRBJ2-3; 14 positions match TRBD2. V gave up 3 bases and J gave up 4 bases; unmatched junction bases: 7. Germline CDR1 reads SGHNT; CDR2 reads YYREEE (reference sequence). CDR3 length: 17 amino acids. The CDR3 DNA reads as TGTGCCAGCAGCTCCGGGACTAGCGGGAGATTCGCAGATACGCAGTATTTT. Translating it yields CASSSGTSGRFADTQYF.

The chain recombines TRBV5-1 with TRBJ1-2; 8 bases are shared with TRBD1. This CDR3 comprises 16 residues. The germline CDR1 and CDR2 sequences are SGHRS and YFSETQ. V shed 2 bases, J shed 8 bases, and the junction held 14 bases outside the gene matches. The CDR3 here is CASSFGWTGRSGGYTF. For the CDR3, the DNA is TGCGCCAGCAGCTTCGGTTGGACAGGGAGAAGTGGAGGCTACACCTTC.

The J gene is TRBJ2-1, the V gene TRBV10-2; D possibly corresponds to TRBD1 (6 bases). CDR3 length: 13 amino acids. V was clipped by 8 bases and J by 3 bases, with 11 bases between them. Germline values: CDR1 WSHSY, CDR2 SAAADI. CDR3 loop: CASLGGGYNEQFF. DNA of the CDR3: TGCGCCAGCCTAGGGGGTGGCTACAATGAGCAGTTCTTC.

This clone was seen a few times. V usage is TRBV28 and J usage is TRBJ1-1, with D tentatively TRBD1 (5 bases). The CDR3 runs 13 residues. V was clipped by 6 bases and J by 2 bases, with 10 bases between them. CDR1 is MDHEN and CDR2 is SYDVKM in the germline V gene. CDR3 sequence: CASRTWGNTEAFF. The CDR3 DNA reads as TGTGCCAGCAGAACTTGGGGCAACACTGAAGCTTTCTTT.

This clone came up a few times. The chain recombines TRBV2 with TRBJ2-7; the D is unclear. Between the trimmed V and J ends, which lost 3 bases and 3 bases, there was a span of 12 bases. CDR1 is SNHLY, CDR2 FYNNEI, per germline. The CDR3 contains 14 residues. The CDR3 DNA reads TGTGCCAGCAGTGATGTACAGTTGCGCTACGAGCAGTACTTC. Translation: CASSDVQLRYEQYF.

The rearrangement joins TRBV5-5 to TRBJ1-3; D uncertain. Germline V CDR1 and CDR2: SGHKS, YYEKEE (reference sequence). V was shortened by 1 base and J by 4 bases, with 6 bases between the two germline ends. The CDR3 is 13 residues long. DNA of the CDR3: TGTGCCAGCAGCTTGATTCCGGGAAACACCATATATTTT. This codes for CASSLIPGNTIYF.

This clone was picked up a small number of times. V usage is TRBV12-5 and J usage is TRBJ2-2, with 11 nucleotides matching TRBD2. The J segment lost 3 bases and the V segment lost 7 bases, leaving 16 bases of the junction unmatched. From germline, CDR1 is LGHNT and CDR2 FRNRAP. There are 19 residues in the CDR3. The DNA of the CDR3 is TGTGCTAGTGCCCATCCGGGACAGGGACTAGCGGACGACACCGGGGAGCTGTTTTTT. It translates to CASAHPGQGLADDTGELFF. Based on the CDR3 plus reference TRBV12-5 and TRBJ2-2, the full variable domain is DARVTQTPRHKVTEMGQEVTMRCQPILGHNTVFWYRQTMMQGLELLAYFRNRAPLDDSGMPKDRFSAEMPDATLATLKIQPSEPRDSAVYFCASAHPGQGLADDTGELFFGEGSRLTVL.

V gene TRBV11-2 combines with J gene TRBJ2-5; 8 bases are a match to TRBD2. CDR3 length equals 16 residues. V lost 7 bases and J lost 5; bases outside the gene matches: 15. Germline-derived CDR1 and CDR2 are SGHAT and FQNNGV. The CDR3 loop is CASTPRGVAGRETQYF. Here the CDR3 DNA reads TGTGCCAGCACCCCTCGGGGGGTAGCGGGGAGGGAGACCCAGTACTTC.

The chain couples TRBV9 to TRBJ1-2; D might be TRBD1 (5 bases). CDR1 and CDR2 from the germline V gene are SGDLS and YYNGEE. V dropped 0 bases and J dropped 8 bases, with 8 bases sitting between them. There are 12 residues in the CDR3. CDR3 residues: CASSVAGFGYTF. CDR3 sequence (DNA): TGTGCCAGCAGCGTAGCAGGGTTCGGCTACACCTTC.

This sequence joins TRBV7-2 and TRBJ2-7, with TRBD2 matching over 9 bases. The CDR3 sequence is 14 residues long. V shed 4 bases, J shed 2 bases, and the junction held 3 bases outside the gene matches. Germline-derived CDR1 and CDR2 are SGHTA and FQGNSA. In DNA form, the CDR3 reads TGTGCCAGCAGCTCACAGCGGGGGGCCTACGAGCAGTACTTC. Protein: CASSSQRGAYEQYF.

The chain couples TRBV5-4 to TRBJ2-7; 15 positions match TRBD2. J gave up 4 bases and V 4 bases, and 12 bases lay outside the gene matches. This CDR3 spans 18 amino acids. Per the germline V gene, CDR1 is SGHNT and CDR2 is YYREEE (reference sequence). DNA for the CDR3: TGTGCCAGCAGCAGGGGACTAGCGGGGGGCGAGTTAAATTACGAGCAGTACTTC. Translating gives CASSRGLAGGELNYEQYF.

This clone was detected a few times. The chain has TRBV7-2 and TRBJ1-1; 9 nucleotides align to TRBD1. This CDR3 is built from 14 residues. In germline, CDR1 is SGHTA, CDR2 FQGNSA. The V segment lost 3 bases and the J segment 4 bases; nucleotides outside the gene matches: 3. CDR3 loop: CASSLIQGATEAFF. CDR3 sequence (DNA): TGTGCCAGCAGCTTGATACAGGGGGCCACTGAAGCTTTCTTT.

This clone was seen a handful of times. DNA for the CDR3: TGTGCCTGGATGATAAGGGGATACAGCCAAGAGACCCAGTACTTC. Translation gives CAWMIRGYSQETQYF. The chain joins TRBV30 to TRBJ2-5; weak D call: TRBD1 (5 bases). CDR3 size: 15 residues. CDR1 GTSNPN and CDR2 SVGIG come from the germline V gene (reference sequence). V lost 4 bases, J lost 1 base, and 16 bases lay in between.

With regard to this clone: At one boundary the junction diverges from the germline segment, which might be a read error. The rearrangement joins TRBV7-9 to TRBJ1-5; D gene uncertain. In germline, CDR1 is SEHNR, CDR2 FQNEAQ (reference sequence). The CDR3 extends over 12 amino acids. This chain's CDR3 is CSSSSPNQPQHF. CDR3 sequence (DNA): TGTTCCAGCAGCTCCCCGAATCAGCCCCAGCATTTT.

This clone was picked up one time. The junction departs from germline at one end; a sequencing error may be responsible. The rearrangement joins TRBV7-9 to TRBJ1-1; TRBD1 is a possible D gene (6 bases). The CDR3 totals 13 residues. The germline CDR1 and CDR2 sequences are SEHNR and FQNEAQ (reference sequence). CDR3 in amino acids: CSSSLGGQTEAFF. The CDR3 DNA reads TGTTCCAGCAGCTTAGGGGGGCAGACTGAAGCTTTCTTT.

The chain is built from TRBV30 and TRBJ2-5; 12 positions match TRBD2. Germline V CDR1 and CDR2: GTSNPN, SVGIG (reference sequence). V was clipped by 5 bases and J by 5 bases; unmatched bases: 6. The CDR3 spans 14 residues. CDR3: CAWELAGGIETQYF. The CDR3 nucleotides are TGTGCCTGGGAACTAGCGGGAGGAATCGAGACCCAGTACTTC.

The chain combines TRBV7-9 with TRBJ1-5, with D maybe TRBD1 (6 bases). The CDR3 is made up of 15 amino acids. Deletions cut 5 bases from V and 6 bases from J, with 17 bases between. Germline V lookup: CDR1 SEHNR, CDR2 FQNEAQ (reference sequence). CDR3 DNA sequence: TGTGCCAGCAGCCCAAATGGGGGGGGCGTTCAGCCCCAGCATTTT. This encodes CASSPNGGGVQPQHF.

This clone was counted a single time. V and J are TRBV28 and TRBJ2-1, with a possible D match to TRBD1 (6 bases). Trimming stripped 3 bases from V and 5 bases from J, with 14 bases between. CDR3 size: 15 residues. Germline V gives CDR1 MDHEN, CDR2 SYDVKM. The CDR3 spells CASSLGRQANNEQFF. CDR3 bases: TGTGCCAGCAGTTTGGGTCGACAGGCAAACAATGAGCAGTTCTTC.

This clone showed up just once. This chain links TRBV28 with TRBJ1-2; D may be TRBD1 (6 bases). The V and J ends lost 3 bases and 6 bases respectively, with 11 bases between them. This CDR3 contains 13 residues. Germline-derived CDR1 and CDR2 are MDHEN and SYDVKM. CDR3 coding DNA: TGTGCCAGCAGTTTTGGCAGGGGTGATGGCTACACCTTC. Residues: CASSFGRGDGYTF.